The 25 T cell receptor beta chains listed next were all sequenced from one sample in a study of high-grade serous ovarian cancer treatment subgroups. Tumor tissue was taken before any definitive surgery or chemotherapy was given. Produced via immunoSEQ multiplex PCR; TCRdb's table is partial and in-frame only. This sample has about 39,000 clones, with 79% found just once. Sequencing was done on a sample of tumor tissue. Every receptor here comes from a human donor with high-grade serous ovarian cancer.

In nucleotides, the CDR3 is TGTGCCAGCGCTAGGTCGGGAAATTTCGAGCAGTACTTC. Residues: CASARSGNFEQYF. The rearrangement links TRBV11-2 to TRBJ2-5; TRBD2 might be the D (5 bases). The DNA end favors TRBJ2-7, so the J call may be wrong. Germline-derived CDR1 and CDR2 are SGHAT and FQNNGV. The CDR3 loop spans 13 amino acids.

J is TRBJ2-1 and V is TRBV5-1; 11 bases line up with TRBD2. The CDR3 loop spans 15 amino acids. J gave up 10 bases and V 4 bases, and 10 bases lay outside the gene matches. The germline CDR1 and CDR2 sequences are SGHRS and YFSETQ. CDR3 DNA sequence: TGCGCCAGCAGCGCGGGACTAGCGGAGACCCAAGAGCAGTTCTTC. It encodes CASSAGLAETQEQFF.

The rearrangement joins TRBV11-2 to TRBJ2-7; D gene ambiguous. The CDR3 length is 14 residues. From germline, CDR1 is SGHAT and CDR2 FQNNGV. The V end lost 1 base, the J end lost 5 bases, and 12 bases lay between the germline ends. The chain's CDR3 is CASSLVWDVDEQYF. CDR3 DNA sequence: TGTGCCAGCAGCTTAGTATGGGATGTGGACGAGCAGTACTTC.

The genes are TRBV5-5 and TRBJ2-2; D is undetermined. Trimming removed 1 base at V and 1 base at J, with 8 bases between. The V gene's germline CDR1 is SGHKS and CDR2 YYEKEE (reference sequence). This CDR3 is 15 amino acids long. The CDR3 sequence: CASSLSAGNTGELFF. DNA for the CDR3: TGTGCCAGCAGCTTGTCGGCAGGGAACACCGGGGAGCTGTTTTTT.

This chain uses TRBV23-1 with TRBJ2-7, with a tentative D call TRBD2 (5 bases). TRBV23-1 is assigned to the ORF class and has an uncertain function. This CDR3 has 17 amino acids. The V and J ends lost 0 bases and 3 bases respectively, with 18 bases between them. Here the CDR3 reads CASSQSRAGRSRYEQYF. CDR3 DNA sequence: TGCGCCAGCAGTCAATCGAGGGCAGGTAGGAGCCGCTACGAGCAGTACTTC.

The gene calls are TRBV28 and TRBJ1-2; 7 bases line up with TRBD1. This CDR3 region has 17 residues. Germline V gene data show CDR1 as MDHEN and CDR2 as SYDVKM. With 3 bases clipped from V and 4 bases from J, the junction kept 14 bases outside the gene matches. CDR3 protein: CASSFLSPLKGAYGYTF. The CDR3 nucleotides are TGTGCCAGCAGTTTTCTTTCCCCGCTCAAGGGGGCCTATGGCTACACCTTC.

The chain has TRBV28 and TRBJ1-5, with D possibly TRBD1 on 6 matching bases. Germline V gives CDR1 MDHEN, CDR2 SYDVKM. This CDR3 comprises 13 residues. The germline V and J ends were trimmed by 6 bases and 6 bases, with 12 bases remaining between them. CDR3 nucleotide sequence: TGTGCCAGCAGCCAACAGGGAGGTCAGCCCCAGCATTTT. It translates to CASSQQGGQPQHF.

This chain uses TRBV7-8 with TRBJ1-5; D unclear. CDR1 is SGHVS and CDR2 is FQNEAQ in the germline V gene. This CDR3 spans 14 amino acids. Trimming removed 2 bases at V and 4 bases at J, with 9 bases between. Here the CDR3 DNA reads TGTGCCAGCAGCTTATACGCGGGAAATCAGCCCCAGCATTTT. The encoded protein is CASSLYAGNQPQHF.

This chain connects TRBV28 to TRBJ2-4, with TRBD2 matching 15 bases. Germline CDR1 and CDR2: MDHEN and SYDVKM. This CDR3 is built from 16 residues. J gave up 8 bases and V 5 bases, and 7 bases lay outside the gene matches. The CDR3 region has the DNA TGTGCCAGCAGTCCGCAGAGGACTAGCGGGAGGGACATTCAGTACTTC. Translation gives CASSPQRTSGRDIQYF.

This chain links TRBV7-2 with TRBJ2-1; D not resolved. Germline V gene data show CDR1 as SGHTA and CDR2 as FQGNSA. The ends were cut back, 5 bases at V and 2 bases at J, with 13 bases in the middle. The CDR3 sequence is 15 residues long. Written as DNA, the CDR3 is TGTGCCAGCAGCGCGGTCCCCGGCCCCTACAATGAGCAGTTCTTC. Translation gives CASSAVPGPYNEQFF.

The chain is built from TRBV28 and TRBJ2-3, with D maybe TRBD2 (6 bases). CDR1 is MDHEN, CDR2 SYDVKM, per germline. The CDR3 loop spans 15 amino acids. Trimming shortened V by 4 bases and J by 6 bases, and 17 bases separated the two germline ends. CDR3 loop: CASSSPGTAYDTQYF. The DNA of the CDR3 is TGTGCCAGCAGTTCCCCTGGGACTGCTTACGATACGCAGTATTTT.

The CDR3 coding sequence is TGTGCCAGCAGGGTAATTCACTCTGGAAACACCATATATTTT. Protein: CASRVIHSGNTIYF. This chain links TRBV28 with TRBJ1-3; D gene unclear. With 6 bases removed from V and 0 bases from J, the gap between germline ends came to 9 bases. Germline loops: CDR1 MDHEN, CDR2 SYDVKM. This CDR3 region has 14 residues.

The chain's CDR3 is CASSQDGQTSYEQYF. Here the CDR3 DNA reads TGTGCCAGCAGCCAAGATGGGCAGACCTCCTACGAGCAGTACTTC. The chain joins TRBV4-2 to TRBJ2-7; D remains ambiguous. The V gene lost 0 bases and the J gene lost 0 bases, with 9 bases spanning the gap. Germline CDR1 is LGHNA and CDR2 is YNFKEQ. CDR3 length: 15 residues.

This clone was seen a single time. The chain joins TRBV5-4 to TRBJ2-7, with TRBD2 matching 14 bases. Germline-derived CDR1 and CDR2 are SGHNT and YYREEE (reference sequence). V gave up 4 bases and J gave up 6 bases; unmatched junction bases: 6. This CDR3 is 15 amino acids long. The CDR3 loop reads CASSVTSGRVGEQYF. CDR3 DNA: TGTGCCAGCAGCGTGACTAGCGGGAGGGTGGGCGAGCAGTACTTC.

A few counts support this clone. The chain links TRBV19 to TRBJ2-1; tentative D call: TRBD1 (6 bases). The V gene's germline CDR1 is LNHDA and CDR2 SQIVND (reference sequence). The V and J ends lost 10 bases and 2 bases respectively, with 12 bases between them. The CDR3 consists of 13 residues. The CDR3 DNA is TGTGCCAAGCCGGGACACCCCTACAATGAGCAGTTCTTC. Its translation: CAKPGHPYNEQFF.

The CDR3 nucleotides are TGTGCCAGCAGGGCTAAGGGGGAGCAGTTCTTC. Translated, it gives CASRAKGEQFF. The chain is built from TRBV2 and TRBJ2-1, with D maybe TRBD1 (5 bases). The CDR3 runs 11 residues. Between the trimmed V and J ends, which lost 6 bases and 10 bases, there was a span of 10 bases. Germline V CDR1 and CDR2: SNHLY, FYNNEI. Variable domain in full (rest from reference TRBV2 and TRBJ2-1): EPEVTQTPSHQVTQMGQEVILRCVPISNHLYFYWYRQILGQKVEFLVSFYNNEISEKSEIFDDQFSVERPDGSNFTLKIRSTKLEDSAMYFCASRAKGEQFFGPGTRLTVL.

The rearrangement joins TRBV4-1 to TRBJ2-1; D not resolved. Trimming pared 3 bases from V and 0 bases from J, leaving 15 bases between. The germline V gene has CDR1 MGHRA and CDR2 YSYEKL. This CDR3 spans 17 amino acids. CDR3 in amino acids: CASSHLDDLSSYNEQFF. The CDR3 DNA follows: TGCGCCAGCAGCCACCTTGACGACCTTAGCTCCTACAATGAGCAGTTCTTC.

V and J are TRBV11-1 and TRBJ2-1; 9 nucleotides line up with TRBD2. The CDR3 is 16 residues long. V gave up 5 bases and J gave up 6 bases; unmatched junction bases: 11. Germline CDR1 SGHAT, CDR2 FQDESV (reference sequence). CDR3 sequence: CASSPIAGASGNEQFF. The CDR3 nucleotides are TGTGCCAGCAGCCCAATAGCGGGAGCCTCGGGCAATGAGCAGTTCTTC.

DNA of the CDR3: TGTGCCAGCAGTAATCCACCCACAGGGCGAACCGGGGAGCTGTTTTTT. It codes for CASSNPPTGRTGELFF. The rearrangement joins TRBV28 to TRBJ2-2; D may be TRBD1 (6 bases). From germline, CDR1 is MDHEN and CDR2 SYDVKM. This CDR3 comprises 16 residues. V gave up 5 bases and J gave up 5 bases, with 18 bases separating them.

The V and J genes are TRBV7-2 and TRBJ2-2, with D hard to call. Germline values: CDR1 SGHTA, CDR2 FQGNSA. V lost 3 bases, J lost 7 bases, and 18 bases lay in between. The CDR3 is 16 residues long. CDR3 in amino acids: CASSFSLTVSVGELFF. CDR3 bases: TGTGCCAGCAGCTTCTCCCTCACGGTTTCGGTCGGGGAGCTGTTTTTT.

The J gene is TRBJ2-7, the V gene TRBV7-2, with TRBD1 matching over 7 bases. The V segment lost 1 base and the J segment 2 bases; nucleotides outside the gene matches: 8. The CDR3 consists of 16 residues. CDR1 and CDR2 from the germline V gene are SGHTA and FQGNSA. In nucleotides, the CDR3 is TGTGCCAGCAGCTTAGGTGAGGGGGCCCCCCCCTACGAGCAGTACTTC. This codes for CASSLGEGAPPYEQYF.

The V call is TRBV4-3, the J call TRBJ1-5; no clear D gene. The CDR3 is 15 amino acids. In germline, CDR1 is LGHNA, CDR2 YSLEER. V dropped 3 bases and J dropped 3 bases, with 12 bases sitting between them. CDR3 bases: TGCGCCAGCAGCCAGGACCAGGTACCCAATCAGCCCCAGCATTTT. Translating it yields CASSQDQVPNQPQHF.

The chain uses TRBV7-9 and TRBJ2-7; D gene unclear. V shed 3 bases and J shed 1 base, with 1 base lying between them. This CDR3 contains 11 residues. Germline loops: CDR1 SEHNR, CDR2 FQNEAQ (reference sequence). CDR3 amino acids: CASSFSYEQYF. CDR3 coding DNA: TGTGCCAGCAGCTTTTCCTACGAGCAGTACTTC.

This chain joins TRBV23-1 and TRBJ2-6; no clear D gene. TRBV23-1 is placed among ORFs of uncertain function. The CDR3 spans 17 residues. V dropped 2 bases and J dropped 0 bases, with 11 bases sitting between them. The CDR3, as DNA: TGCGCCAGCAGTCAACCGAATCCTATCTCTGGGGCCAACGTCCTGACTTTC. Its protein product is CASSQPNPISGANVLTF.

This chain connects TRBV4-2 to TRBJ1-4; a possible D gene is TRBD1 (5 bases). The ends were cut back, 4 bases at V and 8 bases at J, with 14 bases in the middle. The germline V gene has CDR1 LGHNA and CDR2 YNFKEQ. The CDR3 sequence is 14 residues long. CDR3: CASSLSGVEEKLFF. The CDR3 DNA follows: TGTGCCAGCAGCCTATCGGGGGTAGAGGAAAAACTGTTTTTT.